One T cell receptor beta chain is described in this entry. Its antigen is as yet unknown. TCRdb's copy holds only in-frame clones and misses some; the assay was immunoSEQ multiplex PCR. Of roughly 160,000 clones in the sample, 93% were seen once. The data were obtained in a study of T cell responses to AZD1222 COVID-19 vaccine. General study points: Recipients of two AZD1222 doses showed rising Spike-specific TCR breadth and depth. Nearly half of the spike-specific TCRs reportedly recognize variant regions that carry no mutations. At baseline, just a handful of AZD1222 recipients tested seropositive.

Losses at the gene ends were 1 base for V and 9 bases for J; bases not matched to a gene: 5. The CDR3 extends over 13 amino acids. The germline gives CDR1 MNHNS, CDR2 SASEGT. This material consisted of peripheral blood, taken on day 0 of AZD1222 vaccination. The gene calls are TRBV6-1 and TRBJ1-2; TRBD1 agrees at 7 bases. The clonotype comes from an adult in good health. The CDR3 here is CASSEGRDRSYTF. DNA of the CDR3: TGTGCCAGCAGTGAAGGAAGGGACAGAAGCTACACCTTC.